This T cell receptor beta chain was captured by sequencing in a study of shared clonotypes between healthy human individuals. Naive CD4+ cells were CD45RA-selected; the remaining cells were memory. V lost 1 base, J lost 5 bases, and 3 bases lay in between. Germline CDR1 reads GTSNPN; CDR2 reads SVGIG (reference sequence). The length of the CDR3 is 10 residues. Sequencing used immunoSEQ multiplex PCR; TCRdb keeps in-frame clones, though not all of them. In the table there are millions of clones, roughly 95% of which are singletons. Sequences were obtained from naive CD4+ T cells sorted from blood. Described subset: CD45RA+ positively selected. The clonotype originates from a man between 18 and 29 years old in good health. V and J are TRBV30 and TRBJ2-7, with D hard to call. CDR3 nucleotide sequence: TGTGCCTGGAGTGCCCACGAGCAGTACTTC. Protein: CAWSAHEQYF.